This record concerns one T cell receptor beta chain sequence. No antigen is known for it. The sample holds no much larger clone one base away, and base qualities are not on file. The record originates from a study of cytomegalovirus exposure and HLA in healthy donors (dated by TCRdb to about 2017). With regard to the full study: An earlier analysis of some 550 of the donors reported roughly 300 Gb of sequence data and 100 million to 130 million unique TCR beta sequences from about 200 million T cells. To predict cytomegalovirus infection status, the study combined high-throughput TCR immunosequencing, statistical association of individual TCRs with disease status, and machine learning. Around 320 gigabases of sequencing data and approximately 85 million unique TCR sequences were included in an early release covering around 650 HLA-typed donors. In the later analysis, no new phenotypic data were used to find candidate immune exposures; instead, reliance was placed on TCR beta sequences and their occurrence across donors. Roughly 5 DR-DQ haplotypes were handled as single units for association and clustering, since linkage in the cohort was strong. Of the 300 to 500 genotyped donors, more than 75% were placed in the genetic ancestry cluster associated with self-reported Caucasian donors. The number of typed donors differed by locus: about 629-630 for A, B, C, DRB1 and DQB1; 500 to 550 for DQA1; about 600 for DPA1; and some 470 for DPB1. A later genetic analysis took genome-wide SNP genotypes for about 55% of the 666 donors and used that subset as a discovery cohort. The study profiled the T cell repertoires of 550 to 700 subjects by immunosequencing and related them to cytomegalovirus serostatus. A separate validation cohort of some 130 different subjects was used in addition to the roughly 620-subject first cohort. Every discovery cohort repertoire had been produced on one sequencing platform. A later analysis re-examined previously published TCR beta repertoires from over 500 donors and added high-resolution HLA genotyping to investigate patterns of TCR occurrence. On average, about 200,000 unique TCR beta nucleotide sequences were sequenced per donor among several hundred genotyped donors of the cohort, with approximately 18% of those sequences being non-productive. An earlier analysis of 587 of the donors used high-throughput TCR beta sequencing to judge whether each TCR beta V gene segment behaved as functional or pseudogenic. The study was designed to test whether signatures of past pathogen exposure could be identified by cataloging public T cell receptors. Both class I and class II loci were covered by HLA typing, at four-digit resolution. Donor age, sex, ethnicity and CMV serostatus were compiled together with the repertoire data. Summary of the overall study and its limitations: In an earlier analysis of several hundred of the donors, most TCR beta V segments were observed in productive rearrangements about 90% or about 30% of the time, broadly matching IMGT annotations. Linkage disequilibrium might explain the correlated functional status among segregating V segments, but an unknown experimental factor could not be excluded. In a later analysis, most CMV-associated TCR beta chains were found to appear HLA-restricted, with HLA associations seemingly driven largely by CMV exposure. In the study, approximately 160 TCR beta chains were listed as associated with cytomegalovirus. When HLA alleles, especially DR and DQ, strongly co-occurred, attributing TCR associations to individual alleles was difficult. In a later analysis, the rate of TCR association differed among HLA loci, with DRB1 alleles having the most associated TCRs and HLA-C alleles having the fewest. Because counts were too low, approximately 18 rarely observed V segments, including chromosome 9 orphons, were excluded from the earlier analysis of 587 of the donors. In a later genetic analysis, a missense DCLRE1C variant was associated with V-gene and J-gene trimming of TCR beta chains, and the association was replicated in an independent cohort. Compared with the roughly 720-donor mean, donors in an Asian-associated ancestry cluster had fewer N-insertions in productive TCRs, according to a later genetic analysis. For the cohort, immune exposure information was limited to CMV serostatus. Only TCR beta chains were sequenced in this cohort, and the absence of alpha or paired-chain data limited detectable features. A further reported finding was that TCR beta sequences accurately predicted the HLA-A and HLA-B alleles for most subjects in the first cohort. A later analysis associated around 16,000 TCR beta sequences with specific HLA alleles at a false discovery rate of 0.05. Across donors, most TCR sequences were observed very rarely, whereas some public TCRs were present in many individuals. HLA typing was unavailable for some donors at each locus, so association tests used only the typed subset. The sequencing pipeline was judged likely to have produced a cluster of highly shared sequence variants as a technical artifact. In a later analysis, several top co-occurrence clusters were reported to appear linked to parvovirus B19, influenza, CMV and Epstein-Barr virus. According to the authors, the approach could potentially be generalized to other disease states and immunological phenotypes. Some IMGT-functional V segments, including TRBV6-2 and TRBV6-3, could not be told apart with the 87-base-pair reads, so those segments were excluded. Sequencing depth was assumed to be roughly uniform across donors in the presence/absence analyses, though that assumption may not hold. Cytomegalovirus status was reported to be diagnosed by the classifier with high specificity and sensitivity in both the original and validation cohorts. Three of the identified cytomegalovirus-associated TCR beta chains were confirmed in vitro to be specific for cytomegalovirus antigens. A later analysis found that HLA-associated TCR beta chains were more clonally expanded and had lower generation probabilities than equally common non-associated chains.

The cohort was made up of roughly 670 healthy bone marrow donors. At the time of sampling, every cohort member was nominally healthy, though immune exposures that went unrecorded were likely present. The donor was CMV seropositive and belonged to the group of 270 or so seropositive cohort members. Every donor gave a peripheral blood sample, and the peripheral blood mononuclear cells from that sample were used for TCR beta sequencing. Genomic DNA extraction from the blood cell samples was performed with the Qiagen DNeasy Blood Extraction Kit. Library construction relied on the immunoSEQ multiplex PCR assay. A mixture of 60 forward primers for TCR Vbeta segments and 13 reverse primers for TCR Jbeta segments was used in the multiplex PCR. A multiplex PCR assay on genomic DNA amplified the CDR3 region of rearranged TCR beta genes. The Illumina HiSeq System was used to sequence the amplified TCR beta libraries as 87-base-pair reads. Per the original workflow: Across the 500 to 700 repertoires, a later analysis counted some 80 million unique TCR beta chains, some 11 million of which were shared by at least two donors. To remove PCR and sequencing errors, raw reads were error-corrected and collapsed into unique sequences using a nearest-neighbor algorithm that merged closely related sequences. Alignment of CDR3 sequences to IMGT reference sequences was used to assign V, D and J gene segments. For a sequence to be retained, at least a six-nucleotide match to both a V gene segment and a J gene segment was required. A rearrangement was called productive if the CDR3 had no stop codons and remained in frame with V and J, and every other rearrangement was called non-productive. CDR3 was defined by IMGT convention, running from the second conserved V-encoded cysteine to the conserved J-encoded phenylalanine. In an earlier analysis of 550 to 650 of the donors, sequences lacking an unambiguous match to a single V gene segment were excluded. In an earlier analysis of a few hundred of the donors, V segments were called functional above 56.7% productive rearrangements and were called segregating when the between-donor standard deviation exceeded 5%. A statistical classification framework was built for diagnosing cytomegalovirus status from the catalog of TCR beta chain sequences. In a later analysis, V and J genes were assigned by comparing TCR nucleotide sequences against IMGT/GENE-DB human TR gene sequences. Using the TCRdist pipeline, a later analysis assigned CDR3 sequences along with most-parsimonious VDJ recombination scenarios. In a later analysis, every TCR beta chain was defined by the combination of its CDR3 amino acid sequence and its V-gene family, and reads without a unique V-gene family were dropped. As a way to deal with suspected cross-contamination and a sequencing artifact, a later analysis dropped more than 500 nucleotide sequences that were highly shared and had low generation probability. A later analysis calculated a clonal expansion index for each public chain from normalized within-repertoire ranks of inferred template counts. In a later analysis, generation probabilities were computed using a VDJ recombination model fitted to out-of-frame rearrangements, and the results were checked against IGoR. In a later analysis, TCR-TCR, TCR-HLA and TCR-CMV co-occurrence was scored with hypergeometric tests, and a repertoire-size bias correction was applied to TCR pairs. False discovery rates were estimated in a later analysis by permuting HLA or CMV assignments 20 times. In a later analysis, co-occurring TCRs were grouped with DBSCAN, and TCRdist sequence similarity was added when clustering was performed within HLA-allele-positive subsets. Repertoires with fewer than 30,000 or more than 120,000 public chains were left out of co-occurrence clustering, as were five repertoires with anomalous nucleotide sharing. TCRdb took this table from immuneACCESS and kept in-frame rearrangements with V and J called. Such tables lack part of the clones; where checked against another copy, unresolved V genes explain under half of the gap, and the rest is unexplained. The V and J calls and the clone size are those of that table, but D and trimming were determined from the DNA. This sample has some 150,000 clones in its table, and roughly 80% of those were observed once. The biggest ten clones account for around 10% of the sample.

Taken from the germline V gene, the CDR1 and CDR2 loops are SGHTA and FQGNSA. The junction carries 8 bases between V and J, which are trimmed by 2 bases and 13 bases respectively. From its cysteine to its phenylalanine, the CDR3 spans 11 amino acids. CDR3 DNA only is kept here, 33 bases in frame from base 1. This chain is built from TRBV7-2 and TRBJ1-4, and perhaps TRBD1 as D gene, on 6 matching bases. The clonotype comes from a man between 45 and 60 years old in good health and CMV-seropositive. The sample comprised PBMCs. The DNA reads TGTGCCAGCAGCTTAACAGGGCGACTGTTTTTT. Its protein product is CASSLTGRLFF.